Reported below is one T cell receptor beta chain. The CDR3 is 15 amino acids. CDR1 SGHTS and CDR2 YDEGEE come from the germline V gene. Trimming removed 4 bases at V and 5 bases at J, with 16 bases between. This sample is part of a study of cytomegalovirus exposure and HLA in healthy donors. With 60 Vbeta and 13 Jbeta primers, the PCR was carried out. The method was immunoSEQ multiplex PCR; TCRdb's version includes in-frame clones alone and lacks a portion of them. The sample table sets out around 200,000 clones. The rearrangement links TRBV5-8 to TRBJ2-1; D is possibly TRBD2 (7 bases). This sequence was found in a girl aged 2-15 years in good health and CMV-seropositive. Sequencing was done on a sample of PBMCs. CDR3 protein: CASSTGTRGDNEQFF. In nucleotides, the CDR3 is TGTGCCAGCAGCACCGGGACACGGGGGGACAATGAGCAGTTCTTC.